This TCR beta chain was recovered during a study of cytomegalovirus exposure and HLA in healthy donors. Trimming cost V 4 bases and J 0 bases, with 6 bases left between them. CDR1 and CDR2 (germline): KGHSH, LQKENI. This CDR3 contains 13 residues. The method was immunoSEQ multiplex PCR; TCRdb's version includes in-frame clones alone and lacks a portion of them. Counted here are about 150,000 clones, 86% occurring once; the ten biggest clones make up approximately 20%. Sequencing was done on a sample of PBMCs. V gene TRBV18 combines with J gene TRBJ1-1; D call uncertain. This TCR was recovered from a man younger than 35 in good health and CMV-seropositive. The CDR3 spells CASSLKLNTEAFF. The CDR3 bases are TGTGCCAGCTCACTCAAGCTGAACACTGAAGCTTTCTTT.